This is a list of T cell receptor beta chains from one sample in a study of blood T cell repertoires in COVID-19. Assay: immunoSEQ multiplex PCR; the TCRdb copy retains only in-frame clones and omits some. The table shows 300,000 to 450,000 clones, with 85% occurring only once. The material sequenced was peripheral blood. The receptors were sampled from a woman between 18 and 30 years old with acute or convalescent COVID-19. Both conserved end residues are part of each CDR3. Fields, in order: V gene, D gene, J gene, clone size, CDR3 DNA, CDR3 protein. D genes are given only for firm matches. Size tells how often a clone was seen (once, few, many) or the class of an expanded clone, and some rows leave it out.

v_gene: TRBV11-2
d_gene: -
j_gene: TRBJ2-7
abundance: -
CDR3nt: TGTGCCAGCAGCTTAGACAGGACATACGAGCAGTACTTC
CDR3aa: CASSLDRTYEQYF

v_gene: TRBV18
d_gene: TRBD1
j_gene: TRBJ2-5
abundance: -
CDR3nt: TGTGCCAGCTCACCCTCCAGGGGGGAGACCCAGTACTTC
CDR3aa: CASSPSRGETQYF

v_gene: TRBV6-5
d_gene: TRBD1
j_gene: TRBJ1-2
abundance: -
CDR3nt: TGTGCCAGCACTACAGGGGACTATGGCTACACCTTC
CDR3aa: CASTTGDYGYTF

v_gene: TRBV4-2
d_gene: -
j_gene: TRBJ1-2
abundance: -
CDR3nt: TGTGCCAGCAGCCAAGACCCTCACAGGGTAGACTATGGCTACACCTTC
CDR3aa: CASSQDPHRVDYGYTF

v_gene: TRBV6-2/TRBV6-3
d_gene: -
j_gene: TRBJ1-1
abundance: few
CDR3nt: TGTGCCAGCAGTTACGTTGGGGGCTTTTGGGGCACTGAAGCTTTCTTT
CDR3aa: CASSYVGGFWGTEAFF

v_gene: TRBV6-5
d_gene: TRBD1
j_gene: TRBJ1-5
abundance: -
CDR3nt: TGTGCCAGCAGTTACTCCCTGCACAGGGGGCCTCAGCCCCAGCATTTT
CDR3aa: CASSYSLHRGPQPQHF

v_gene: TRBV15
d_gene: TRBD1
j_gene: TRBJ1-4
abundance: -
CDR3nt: TGTGCCACCAGCGTTGGGACAGGGGAAGAAAAACTGTTTTTT
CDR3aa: CATSVGTGEEKLFF

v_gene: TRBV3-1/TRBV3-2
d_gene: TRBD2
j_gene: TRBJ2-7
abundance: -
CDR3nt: TGTGCCAGCAGCCCCCAGCGGGAGAATCGGGAGCAGTACTTC
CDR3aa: CASSPQRENREQYF

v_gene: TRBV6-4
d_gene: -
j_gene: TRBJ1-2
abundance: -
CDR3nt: TGTGCCAGCAGCGACCAAAACTATGGCTACACCTTC
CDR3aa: CASSDQNYGYTF

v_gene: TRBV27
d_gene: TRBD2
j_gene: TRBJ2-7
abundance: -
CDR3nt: TGTGCCAGCAGTCCGGGGGGACTGGAATTCTACGAGCAGTACTTC
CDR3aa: CASSPGGLEFYEQYF

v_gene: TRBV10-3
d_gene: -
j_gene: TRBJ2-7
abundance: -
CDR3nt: TGTGCCTCTCAGGGTTTGTACGAGCAGTACTTC
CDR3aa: CASQGLYEQYF

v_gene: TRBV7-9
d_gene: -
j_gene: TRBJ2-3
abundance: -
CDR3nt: TGTGCCAGCAGCTTACAAGCTATGTCGGATACGCAGTATTTT
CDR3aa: CASSLQAMSDTQYF

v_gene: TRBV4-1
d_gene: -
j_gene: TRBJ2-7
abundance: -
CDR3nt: TGCGCCAGCAGCCAAGAACTCGTTTACGAGCAGTACTTC
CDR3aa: CASSQELVYEQYF

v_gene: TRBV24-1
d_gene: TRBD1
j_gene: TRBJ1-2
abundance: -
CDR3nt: TGTGCCACCAGTGGATCCGAGACAGGGAAAAACTATGGCTACACCTTC
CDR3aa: CATSGSETGKNYGYTF

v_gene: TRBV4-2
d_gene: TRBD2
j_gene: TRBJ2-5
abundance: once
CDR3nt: TGTGCCAGCAGCCAACAAGGGGCGGGAGGGCCGAGCGAGACCCAGTACTTC
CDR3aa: CASSQQGAGGPSETQYF

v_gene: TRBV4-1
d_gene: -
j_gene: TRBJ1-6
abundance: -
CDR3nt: TGCGCCAGCAGCCAAGCCACAGGGTATCGGAATTCACCCCTCCACTTT
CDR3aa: CASSQATGYRNSPLHF

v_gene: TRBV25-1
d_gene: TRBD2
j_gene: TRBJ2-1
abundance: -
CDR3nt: TGTGCCAGCAGTAGCGGGGCTAGCGGGACTCAGTTCTTC
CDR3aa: CASSSGASGTQFF

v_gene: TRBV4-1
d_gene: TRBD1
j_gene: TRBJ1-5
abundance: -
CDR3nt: TGCGCCAGCAGCCAAGATAGTCGACAGGGGAATCAGCCCCAGCATTTT
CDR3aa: CASSQDSRQGNQPQHF

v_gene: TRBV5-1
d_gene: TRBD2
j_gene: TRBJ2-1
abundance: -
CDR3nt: TGCGCCAGCAGCTTACTAGCGGGAGGAATCGATGAGCAGTTCTTC
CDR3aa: CASSLLAGGIDEQFF

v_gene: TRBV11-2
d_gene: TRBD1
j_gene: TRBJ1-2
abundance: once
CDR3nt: TGTGCCAGCAGGAGACAGGGAAGTAACTATGGCTACACCTTC
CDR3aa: CASRRQGSNYGYTF

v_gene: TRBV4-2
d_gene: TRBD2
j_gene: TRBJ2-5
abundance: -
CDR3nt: TGTGCCAGCAGCCAAGTCGGGGGGGGGTACCAAGAGACCCAGTACTTC
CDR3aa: CASSQVGGGYQETQYF

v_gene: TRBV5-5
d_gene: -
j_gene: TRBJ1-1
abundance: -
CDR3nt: TGTGCCAGCAGCTTGGGGGGAGGGGAAAGCACTGAAGCTTTCTTT
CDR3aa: CASSLGGGESTEAFF

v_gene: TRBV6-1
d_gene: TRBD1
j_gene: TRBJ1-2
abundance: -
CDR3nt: TGTGCCAGCAGTGAAGCGGTGACAGGGGGAGGGGGCTACACCTTC
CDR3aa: CASSEAVTGGGGYTF

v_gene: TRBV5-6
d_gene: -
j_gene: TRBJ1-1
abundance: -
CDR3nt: TGTGCCAGCGCCCGAGTTGGGGCGGAAGCTTTCTTT
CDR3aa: CASARVGAEAFF

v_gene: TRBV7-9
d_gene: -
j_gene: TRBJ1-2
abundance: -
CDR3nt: TGTGCCAGCAGCTTCGGGGGGCCCACATACTTC
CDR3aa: CASSFGGPTYF

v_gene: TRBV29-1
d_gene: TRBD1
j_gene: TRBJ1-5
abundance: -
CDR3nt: TGCAGCGTTGAAACAGGGGATGGTCAGCCCCAGCATTTT
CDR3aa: CSVETGDGQPQHF

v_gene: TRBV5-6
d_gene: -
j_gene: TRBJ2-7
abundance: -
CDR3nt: TGTGCCAGCAGCGCTGACAGCTACGAGCAGTACTTC
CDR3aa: CASSADSYEQYF

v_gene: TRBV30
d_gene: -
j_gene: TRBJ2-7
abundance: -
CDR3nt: TGTGCCTTGGGACTACCTACGGGACAGCCTGAGCAGTACTTC
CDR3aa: CALGLPTGQPEQYF

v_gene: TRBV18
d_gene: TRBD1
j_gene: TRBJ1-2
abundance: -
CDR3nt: TGTGCCAGCTCACCGACAGGGGCCATTAACTATGGCTACACCTTC
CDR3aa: CASSPTGAINYGYTF

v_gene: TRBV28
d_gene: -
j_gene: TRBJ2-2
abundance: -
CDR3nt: TGTGCCAGCACCTCTTTAGGGGAGCTGTTTTTT
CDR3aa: CASTSLGELFF

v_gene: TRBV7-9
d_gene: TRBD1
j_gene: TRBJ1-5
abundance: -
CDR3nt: TGTGCCAGCAGCTCAGCGGACAGGGGAAACAATCAGCCCCAGCATTTT
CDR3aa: CASSSADRGNNQPQHF

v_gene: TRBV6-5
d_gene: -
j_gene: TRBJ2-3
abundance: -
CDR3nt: TGTGCCAGCAGCCGACGAGACGGGGGAGATACGCAGTATTTT
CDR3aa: CASSRRDGGDTQYF

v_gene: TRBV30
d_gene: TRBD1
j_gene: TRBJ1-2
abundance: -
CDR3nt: TGTGCCTGGGGACCAACAGGGGGGTATGGCTACACCTTC
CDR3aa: CAWGPTGGYGYTF

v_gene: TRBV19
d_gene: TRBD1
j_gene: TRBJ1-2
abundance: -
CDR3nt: TGTGCCAGCCGCAGGGGGCTAGGGTATGGCTACACCTTC
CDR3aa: CASRRGLGYGYTF

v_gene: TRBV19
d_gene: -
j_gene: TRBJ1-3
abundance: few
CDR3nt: TGTGCCAGTAGTATGGCCCCCCAAGAGACGGGAGTGGGCATATATTTT
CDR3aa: CASSMAPQETGVGIYF

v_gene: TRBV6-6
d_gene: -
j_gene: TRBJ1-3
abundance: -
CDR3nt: TGTGCCATCCTAGACCGGGACATATCAAACACCATATATTTT
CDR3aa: CAILDRDISNTIYF

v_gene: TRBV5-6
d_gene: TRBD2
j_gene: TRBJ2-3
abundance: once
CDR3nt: TGTGCCAGCAGCTTGCGCACTAGCGGGAGAGCAGATACGCAGTATTTT
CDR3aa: CASSLRTSGRADTQYF

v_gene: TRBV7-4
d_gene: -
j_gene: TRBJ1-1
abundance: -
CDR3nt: TGTGCCAGCAGCTTAGTAAGGGAGGTTGCTTTCTTT
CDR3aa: CASSLVREVAFF

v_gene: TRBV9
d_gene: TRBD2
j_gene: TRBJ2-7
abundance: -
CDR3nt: TGTGCCAGCAGCCGGCTAGCGGGAGCCTACGAGCAGTACTTC
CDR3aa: CASSRLAGAYEQYF

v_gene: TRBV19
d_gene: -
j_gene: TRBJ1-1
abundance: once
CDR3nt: TGTGCCAGTAGTATCCCCACCCGACTTAACACTGAAGCTTTCTTT
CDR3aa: CASSIPTRLNTEAFF

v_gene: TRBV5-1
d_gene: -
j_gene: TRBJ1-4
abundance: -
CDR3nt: TGCGCCAGCAGCTTCAACAGGCCAAATGAAAAACTGTTTTTT
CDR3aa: CASSFNRPNEKLFF

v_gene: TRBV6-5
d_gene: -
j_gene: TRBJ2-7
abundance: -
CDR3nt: TGTGCCAGCACCCAGGCAGGGGCCGGCGAGCAGTACTTC
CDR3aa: CASTQAGAGEQYF

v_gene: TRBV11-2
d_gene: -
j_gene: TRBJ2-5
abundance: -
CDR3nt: TGTGCCAGCAGCTTAGGAACAGGGATGGAATTAGAGACCCAGTACTTC
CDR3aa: CASSLGTGMELETQYF

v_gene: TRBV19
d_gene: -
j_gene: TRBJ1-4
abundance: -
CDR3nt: TGTGCCAGTAGTGTTCGACAACAGGCAACTAATGAAAAACTGTTTTTT
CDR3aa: CASSVRQQATNEKLFF

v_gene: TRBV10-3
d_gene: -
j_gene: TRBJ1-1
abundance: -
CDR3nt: TGTGCCATCAGAGCAGGATACACTGAAGCTTTCTTT
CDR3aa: CAIRAGYTEAFF

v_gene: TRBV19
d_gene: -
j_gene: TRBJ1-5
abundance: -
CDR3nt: TGTGCCAGTAGTGAAACACAGGGAGGGGGCAATCAGCCCCAGCATTTT
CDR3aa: CASSETQGGGNQPQHF

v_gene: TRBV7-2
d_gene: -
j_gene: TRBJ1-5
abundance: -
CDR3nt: TGTGCCAGCAGCCGTGATGGTCAGGGCAATCAGCCCCAGCATTTT
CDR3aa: CASSRDGQGNQPQHF

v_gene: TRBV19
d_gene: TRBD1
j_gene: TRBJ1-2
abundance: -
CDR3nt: TGTGCCAGTAGCGGGCGACAGGGGGGCTACACCTTC
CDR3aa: CASSGRQGGYTF

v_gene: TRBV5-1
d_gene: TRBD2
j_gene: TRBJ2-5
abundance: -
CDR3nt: TGCGCCAGCAGCCCAAAGACTAGCGGGCAAGAGACCCAGTACTTC
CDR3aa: CASSPKTSGQETQYF

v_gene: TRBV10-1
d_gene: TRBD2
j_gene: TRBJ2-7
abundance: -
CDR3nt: TGCGCCAGCAGTGGGACTAGCGGGACCTACGAGCAGTACTTC
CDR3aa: CASSGTSGTYEQYF

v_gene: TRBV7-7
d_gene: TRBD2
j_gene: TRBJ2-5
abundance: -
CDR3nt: TGTGCCAGCAGCTGGGCGGGGGAGTACCAAGAGACCCAGTACTTC
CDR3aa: CASSWAGEYQETQYF